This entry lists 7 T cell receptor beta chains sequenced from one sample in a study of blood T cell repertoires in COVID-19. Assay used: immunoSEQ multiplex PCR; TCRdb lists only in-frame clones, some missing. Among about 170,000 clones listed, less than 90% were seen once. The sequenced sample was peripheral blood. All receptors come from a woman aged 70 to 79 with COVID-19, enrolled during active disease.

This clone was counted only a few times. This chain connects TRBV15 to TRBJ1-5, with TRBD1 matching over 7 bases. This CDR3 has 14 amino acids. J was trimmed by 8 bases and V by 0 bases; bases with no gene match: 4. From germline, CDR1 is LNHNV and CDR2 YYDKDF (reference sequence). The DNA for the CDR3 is TGTGCCACCAGCAGAGAAGACAGGGTAGAGCCCCAGCATTTT. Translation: CATSREDRVEPQHF.

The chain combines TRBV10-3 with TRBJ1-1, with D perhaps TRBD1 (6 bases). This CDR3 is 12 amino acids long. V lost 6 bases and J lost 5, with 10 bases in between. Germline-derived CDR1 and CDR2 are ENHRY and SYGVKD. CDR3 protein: CAIRGGETEAFF. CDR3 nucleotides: TGTGCCATCAGAGGGGGAGAGACTGAAGCTTTCTTT.

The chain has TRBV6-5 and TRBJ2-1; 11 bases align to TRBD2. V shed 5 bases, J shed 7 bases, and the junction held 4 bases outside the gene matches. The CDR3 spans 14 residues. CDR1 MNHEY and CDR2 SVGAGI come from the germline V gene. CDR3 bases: TGTGCCAGCAGTCCCGGGACTAGCGGAAATGAGCAGTTCTTC. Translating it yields CASSPGTSGNEQFF.

The CDR3 nucleotides are TGTGCCAGCAGTTATGACTTTTACACTGAAGCTTTCTTT. Protein product: CASSYDFYTEAFF. The chain carries TRBV6-5 and TRBJ1-1; the D is unclear. V was cut by 3 bases and J by 3 bases, with 8 bases left in between. The CDR3 consists of 13 residues. Germline V gene lookup returns CDR1 MNHEY and CDR2 SVGAGI.

The CDR3 loop is CASSLGLAGVRDEQFF. The DNA of the CDR3 is TGTGCCAGCAGCCTGGGACTAGCGGGAGTCCGGGATGAGCAGTTCTTC. The chain uses TRBV9 and TRBJ2-1, with TRBD2 matching 14 bases. The CDR3 runs 16 residues. The J segment lost 8 bases and the V segment lost 4 bases, leaving 8 bases of the junction unmatched. Germline V gene sequence: CDR1 SGDLS, CDR2 YYNGEE.

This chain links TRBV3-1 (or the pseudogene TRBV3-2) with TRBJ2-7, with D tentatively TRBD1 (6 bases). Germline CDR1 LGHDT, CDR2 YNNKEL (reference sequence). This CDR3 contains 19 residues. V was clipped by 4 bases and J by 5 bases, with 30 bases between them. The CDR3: CASSRLQDLGASFAHEQYF. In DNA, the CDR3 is TGTGCCAGCAGCCGGCTCCAGGACTTGGGGGCTAGCTTTGCCCACGAGCAGTACTTC.

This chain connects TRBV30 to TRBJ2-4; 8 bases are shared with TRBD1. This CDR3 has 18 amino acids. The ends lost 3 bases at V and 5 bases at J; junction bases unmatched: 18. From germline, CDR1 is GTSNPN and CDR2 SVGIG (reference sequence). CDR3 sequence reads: CAWSKDTIFGTGQNIQYF. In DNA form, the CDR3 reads TGTGCCTGGAGCAAAGACACCATATTCGGGACAGGCCAAAACATTCAGTACTTC.